Listed below are T cell receptor beta chains from one sample, sequenced in a study of blood T cells in healthy people across ages. MiXCR was run by TCRdb on the 5' RACE reads, yielding one entry per CDR3 protein. Of 750,000 or so distinct CDR3 sequences in the sample, around a quarter were seen once. These data also formed part of another study, on T cells of mothers and their children.

Sequenced material: blood. Receptors originate from a boy aged 10-17 years in good health. Both conserved end residues are part of each CDR3. D genes are given only for firm matches. Clone size, where shown, is once, few, many, or a class for clones that have expanded.

J: TRBJ2-7; D: TRBD2; V: TRBV25-1; size: .; DNA: TGTGCCAGCAGTGCTTACCCTAGCGGGGAGTACGAGCAGTACTTC; CDR3: CASSAYPSGEYEQYF
J: TRBJ2-2; D: TRBD2; V: TRBV2; size: .; DNA: TGTGCCAGCAGTGAAGCCGCCCTAGCGGTTAGCACCGGGGAGCTGTTTTTT; CDR3: CASSEAALAVSTGELFF
J: TRBJ2-3; D: .; V: TRBV20-1; size: few; DNA: TGCAGTGCTCGTAGAGATACGCAGTATTTT; CDR3: CSARRDTQYF
J: TRBJ1-1; D: TRBD1; V: TRBV2; size: few; DNA: TGTGCCAGCAGTCAGGACGGACAGGGGAAAGCTTTCTTT; CDR3: CASSQDGQGKAFF
J: TRBJ2-7; D: TRBD1; V: TRBV6-2/TRBV6-3; size: few; DNA: TGTGCCAGCAGTTTTCAACAGGGGTACGAGCAGTACTTC; CDR3: CASSFQQGYEQYF
J: TRBJ1-6; D: .; V: TRBV9; size: .; DNA: TGTGCCAGCAGCGTAGGGCAGACCTCCTCCTATAATTCACCCCTCCACTTT; CDR3: CASSVGQTSSYNSPLHF
J: TRBJ2-7; D: TRBD2; V: TRBV20-1; size: few; DNA: TGCAGTGCTAGAGATCGGTTAGGCGGGGGCGAGCAGTACTTC; CDR3: CSARDRLGGGEQYF
J: TRBJ2-7; D: .; V: TRBV20-1; size: few; DNA: TGCAGTGCTCTAGTTAGCCCCTACGAGCAGTACTTC; CDR3: CSALVSPYEQYF
J: TRBJ2-5; D: .; V: TRBV5-1; size: .; DNA: TGCGCCAGCAGCTTGTCTGGAGGGCGAGGGGAGACCCAGTACTTC; CDR3: CASSLSGGRGETQYF
J: TRBJ2-5; D: TRBD1; V: TRBV12-3/TRBV12-4; size: once; DNA: TGTGCCAGCAGTTTACTGGACAGGGCCCAAGAGACCCAGTACTTC; CDR3: CASSLLDRAQETQYF
J: TRBJ2-5; D: .; V: TRBV7-2; size: .; DNA: TGTGCCAGCAGCTCCGTGGGGACACTTGAAGAGACCCAGTACTTC; CDR3: CASSSVGTLEETQYF
J: TRBJ2-3; D: TRBD1; V: TRBV20-1; size: few; DNA: TGCAGTGCTAGCGGGCTACATACAGGGGGCTTCACAGATACGCAGTATTTT; CDR3: CSASGLHTGGFTDTQYF
J: TRBJ2-1; D: .; V: TRBV27; size: .; DNA: TGTGCCAGCAGTTCACAGACTCGTTACAATGAGCAGTTCTTC; CDR3: CASSSQTRYNEQFF
J: TRBJ2-7; D: TRBD1; V: TRBV20-1; size: .; DNA: TGCAGTGCTAGAGAAGTGACAGGGAAGCCCTACGAGCAGTACTTC; CDR3: CSAREVTGKPYEQYF
J: TRBJ2-1; D: .; V: TRBV7-9; size: few; DNA: TGTGCCAGCAGCTTAGCGGTCAGGGGGGAGACCCAGTATTTC; CDR3: CASSLAVRGETQYF
J: TRBJ2-7; D: .; V: TRBV11-2; size: few; DNA: TGTGCCAGCAGCTTTTCCCGAGGCGTTTACGAGCAGTACTTC; CDR3: CASSFSRGVYEQYF
J: TRBJ2-3; D: TRBD1; V: TRBV24-1; size: few; DNA: TGTGCCACCAGTGAGACAAAAGGACAGGGGTCCACAGATACGCAGTATTTT; CDR3: CATSETKGQGSTDTQYF
J: TRBJ2-7; D: TRBD1; V: TRBV20-1; size: .; DNA: TGCAGTGCTAGGGGCCGGACAGGGGGCTTATACGAGCAGTACTTC; CDR3: CSARGRTGGLYEQYF
J: TRBJ1-1; D: .; V: TRBV5-5; size: few; DNA: TGTGCCAGCAGCTTGGTGGGGGCCCCTGAAGCTTTCTTT; CDR3: CASSLVGAPEAFF
J: TRBJ2-7; D: .; V: TRBV18; size: .; DNA: TGTGCCAGCTCACCAACGGACAGTTTCTACGAGCAGTACTTC; CDR3: CASSPTDSFYEQYF
J: TRBJ2-7; D: TRBD2; V: TRBV12-5; size: .; DNA: TGTGCTAGTGGCATCAGCGGGAGCTCCTACGAGCAGTACTTC; CDR3: CASGISGSSYEQYF
J: TRBJ1-1; D: .; V: TRBV20-1; size: .; DNA: TGCAGTGCTTCCCCTAGGGACACTGAAGCTTTCTTT; CDR3: CSASPRDTEAFF
J: TRBJ2-5; D: .; V: TRBV7-9; size: .; DNA: TGTGCCAGCAGCTTACAAGGGGGGCCAGAGACCCAGTACTTC; CDR3: CASSLQGGPETQYF
J: TRBJ1-2; D: TRBD1; V: TRBV6-1; size: few; DNA: TGTGCCAGCAGTGAAGGGACAGGGTACCCGTCTGGCTACACCTTC; CDR3: CASSEGTGYPSGYTF
J: TRBJ1-1; D: .; V: TRBV5-1; size: .; DNA: TGCGCCAGCAGCTTGGAGAACAGGCTGAACACTGAAGCTTTCTTT; CDR3: CASSLENRLNTEAFF
J: TRBJ1-2; D: TRBD1; V: TRBV20-1; size: .; DNA: TGCAGTGCTAGCCGCCGGGACAGACCGAGTAACTATGGCTACACCTTC; CDR3: CSASRRDRPSNYGYTF
J: TRBJ2-7; D: TRBD2; V: TRBV20-1; size: few; DNA: TGCAGTGCTAAAGGGGGGTACTTGTGGCGGGAGGCCTACGAGCAGTACTTC; CDR3: CSAKGGYLWREAYEQYF
J: TRBJ2-1; D: .; V: TRBV7-2; size: few; DNA: TGTGCCAGCAGCTTCAGATTTCCGGGGTACAATGAGCAGTTCTTC; CDR3: CASSFRFPGYNEQFF
J: TRBJ1-1; D: .; V: TRBV20-1; size: .; DNA: TGCAGTGCTAGAGATCGGCAGAACACTGAAGCTTTCTTT; CDR3: CSARDRQNTEAFF